Listed below are T cell receptor beta chains from one sample, sequenced in a study of OX40 agonist ivuxolimab in advanced cancers. TCRdb's table, derived via immunoSEQ multiplex PCR, lists solely in-frame clones and lacks some. The data show 60,000 or so clones, 80% to 90% seen once. This material consisted of CD4+ or CD8+ T cells sorted from blood, taken in a trial of the OX40 agonist ivuxolimab. All receptors derive from an adult with an advanced solid tumor such as melanoma, head and neck, liver or kidney cancer. Both conserved end residues are part of each CDR3. A D gene is named only where the DNA matches it firmly. Rows may omit the clone size; those that give it use once, few, many or a size class.

j_gene	v_gene	d_gene	abundance	CDR3nt	CDR3aa
TRBJ2-3	TRBV5-1	.	once	TGCGCCAGCAGCTTGGACAGGGAGACAGATACGCAGTATTTT	CASSLDRETDTQYF
TRBJ2-7	TRBV7-8	.	.	TGTGCCAGCAGTAGGGGCCGGTTGGACGAGCAGTACTTC	CASSRGRLDEQYF
TRBJ1-4	TRBV10-3	.	.	TGTGCCATTCGACCGGGGCAAGATGAAAAACTGTTTTTT	CAIRPGQDEKLFF
TRBJ2-2	TRBV10-3	TRBD2	.	TGTGCCAACTCTGGACTAGCGGGGGGCTTAAACACCGGGGAGCTGTTTTTT	CANSGLAGGLNTGELFF
TRBJ1-1	TRBV6-1	TRBD1	.	TGTGCCAGCAGCCGAGTCCGGGACAGCGAAGCTTTCTTT	CASSRVRDSEAFF
TRBJ2-7	TRBV7-9	.	.	TGTGCCAGCAGCTTAAGGTATGGGGCCGACGAGCAGTACTTC	CASSLRYGADEQYF
TRBJ2-1	TRBV4-2	TRBD2	.	TGTGCCAGCAGCCATGTAGCGGGGGGGCCTTTAAATGAGCAGTTCTTC	CASSHVAGGPLNEQFF
TRBJ1-5	TRBV2	TRBD1	.	TGTGCCAGCACTAGGGACAGGGGGAATCAGCCCCAGCATTTT	CASTRDRGNQPQHF
TRBJ1-1	TRBV6-1	.	.	TGTGCCAGCAGTGTCTACATCCAGGGCGAGGGAGAAGCTTTCTTT	CASSVYIQGEGEAFF
TRBJ2-1	TRBV9	.	.	TGTGCCAGCAGCGTAGCTGACTCCGGGAGATACAATGAGCAGTTCTTC	CASSVADSGRYNEQFF
TRBJ1-1	TRBV5-1	.	.	TGCGCCAGCAGCTCCGGAGGGGGGACGCTTGAAGCTTTCTTT	CASSSGGGTLEAFF
TRBJ1-2	TRBV5-6	.	.	TGTGCCAGCAGCTTGTCATCTAACTATGGCTACACCTTC	CASSLSSNYGYTF
TRBJ2-7	TRBV5-1	TRBD1	once	TGCGCCAGCAAGCCCCGGGACAGATCCTACGAGCAGTACTTC	CASKPRDRSYEQYF
TRBJ2-7	TRBV5-3	.	.	TGTGCCAGAAGCTTGACTCTTATCGAGCAGTACTTC	CARSLTLIEQYF
TRBJ2-3	TRBV5-1	.	.	TGCGCCAGCAGCTTCCCCGACAGCACAGATACGCAGTATTTT	CASSFPDSTDTQYF
TRBJ2-1	TRBV7-8	TRBD2	.	TGTGCCAGCAGCCCGGGACTAGTCAATGAGCAGTTCTTC	CASSPGLVNEQFF
TRBJ1-6	TRBV19	.	.	TGTGCCAGTGGATTAAAGGGACGGAGACTCGGATTGGGTAATTCACCCCTCCACTTT	CASGLKGRRLGLGNSPLHF
TRBJ2-1	TRBV11-2	TRBD2	.	TGTGCCAGCAGTTCCGGGACTATCCACAATGAGCAGTTCTTC	CASSSGTIHNEQFF
TRBJ1-5	TRBV6-5	.	.	TGTGCCAGCAGGCCCCGGATGGTCAGGGATCAGCCCCAGCATTTT	CASRPRMVRDQPQHF
TRBJ2-7	TRBV28	.	.	TGTGCCAGCAGACTCACTACGGGCGAGCAGTACTTC	CASRLTTGEQYF
TRBJ1-5	TRBV4-1	TRBD1	few	TGCGCCAGCAGCCAAGCTCCAGGGGGTGGTCAGCCCCAGCATTTT	CASSQAPGGGQPQHF
TRBJ1-6	TRBV7-3	TRBD1	.	TGTGCCAGCAGCACAACAGGGGGCTCACCCCTCCACTTT	CASSTTGGSPLHF
TRBJ2-1	TRBV14	.	.	TGTGCCAGCAGCCAAGATACGGGGGTTAAGCAGTTCTTC	CASSQDTGVKQFF
TRBJ2-1	TRBV9	.	once	TGTGCCAGCAGCGTAGCTACGGGGAACAGGGAAGCCCCCTACAATGAGCAGTTCTTC	CASSVATGNREAPYNEQFF
TRBJ1-6	TRBV5-4	.	.	TGTGCCAGCAGCTCGGACCTGGTCCCCAACGCCTCACCCCTCCACTTT	CASSSDLVPNASPLHF
TRBJ1-3	TRBV11-2	.	.	TGTGCCAGCAGCTCCTTAAGATCAGGGGCCCAACGAGGCACCATATATTTT	CASSSLRSGAQRGTIYF
TRBJ1-1	TRBV14	.	.	TGTGCCAGCAGCCAAAATCGCGCCGACACTGAAGCTTTCTTT	CASSQNRADTEAFF
TRBJ1-1	TRBV7-2	.	.	TGTGCCAGCAGCTTATTGTCAGGGCCCGGCGGGACTGAAGCTTTCTTT	CASSLLSGPGGTEAFF
TRBJ2-1	TRBV27	TRBD2	.	TGTGCCAGCACCCTGGGGGCTAGCGGGATACCTAATGAAAATGAGCAGTTCTTC	CASTLGASGIPNENEQFF
TRBJ1-6	TRBV5-1	.	.	TGCGCCAGCAGCCCCAGGGCCTCCTATAATTCACCCCTCCACTTT	CASSPRASYNSPLHF
TRBJ1-5	TRBV11-2	.	.	TGTGCCAGCAGCTTAGCATCGCAGGGGAGGTGGCAGCCCCAGCATTTT	CASSLASQGRWQPQHF
TRBJ1-4	TRBV27	.	.	TGTGCCAGCAGTTCTCAGGGGTTTGGAAAACTGTTTTTT	CASSSQGFGKLFF
TRBJ2-7	TRBV9	TRBD1	.	TGTGCCAGCAGCGCCGACAGGGGGGGATACGAGCAGTACTTC	CASSADRGGYEQYF
TRBJ2-5	TRBV7-7	.	.	TGTGCTAGCAGCTTAGCGGTACGCGAGACCCAGTACTTC	CASSLAVRETQYF
TRBJ1-4	TRBV28	.	.	TGTGCCAGCACTAGGCGTGAAAAACTGTTTTTT	CASTRREKLFF
TRBJ2-5	TRBV18	.	.	TGTGCCAGCTCACCCCCCGCTAGGGCCGGGGAGACCCAGTACTTC	CASSPPARAGETQYF
TRBJ2-6	TRBV11-3	.	.	TGTGCCAGCAGCGCGGGACGGAACTCTGGGGCCAACGTCCTGACTTTC	CASSAGRNSGANVLTF
TRBJ2-5	TRBV11-1	.	.	TGTGCCAGCAGCTTATTCGGGGGATCTACGGAGACCCAGTACTTC	CASSLFGGSTETQYF
TRBJ2-7	TRBV7-9	.	.	TGTGCCAGCAGCCAGAGGTGGTACGAGCAGTACTTC	CASSQRWYEQYF
TRBJ1-1	TRBV27	.	.	TGTGCCAGCAGTTTTCGGGGGTCGGACACTGAAGCTTTCTTT	CASSFRGSDTEAFF
TRBJ1-1	TRBV2	.	.	TGTGCCAGCAGTGTCTCAGGGCTAAACACTGAAGCTTTCTTT	CASSVSGLNTEAFF
TRBJ2-3	TRBV15	TRBD2	once	TGTGCCACCAGCAGACGTAGCGGGGGGGTAGATACGCAGTATTTT	CATSRRSGGVDTQYF
TRBJ2-1	TRBV7-8	TRBD2	.	TGTGCCAGCAGCTTTATTCCTGGGACTAGCGGCGAGCAGTTCTTC	CASSFIPGTSGEQFF
TRBJ1-5	TRBV5-6	.	.	TGTGCCAGCAGCTTGAGCCCGTCAGGGGCCCAGCATTTT	CASSLSPSGAQHF
TRBJ2-1	TRBV6-5	.	.	TGTGCCAGCAGTTCCCCCGGGGCCCAGGACTTTGATGAGCAGTTCTTC	CASSSPGAQDFDEQFF
TRBJ2-1	TRBV27	.	.	TGTGCCAGCAGTTTCCGGGACATAGAGAATGAGCAGTTCTTC	CASSFRDIENEQFF
TRBJ2-2	TRBV4-2	TRBD1	.	TGTGCCAGCAGCCCCGCCGGGACAGGGGGTAACACCGGGGAGCTGTTTTTT	CASSPAGTGGNTGELFF
TRBJ2-2	TRBV27	TRBD2	.	TGTGCCAGCAGTCCGACTAGCCCCGGGGAGCTGTTTTTT	CASSPTSPGELFF
TRBJ2-1	TRBV6-1	TRBD1	.	TGTGCCAGCAGTGGGGACAGGGCAGTCTACAATGAGCAGTTCTTC	CASSGDRAVYNEQFF
TRBJ2-3	TRBV6-1	TRBD1	.	TGTGCCAGCAGCTCGGACAGGGCTGGCACAGATACGCAGTATTTT	CASSSDRAGTDTQYF
TRBJ2-5	TRBV15	TRBD2	.	TGTGCCACCAGCAGCCCACTAGCGAACCGGGGGGAGACCCAGTACTTC	CATSSPLANRGETQYF
TRBJ1-4	TRBV7-2	.	.	TGTGCCAGCAGCTTTAGGGGCGGAGGTGAAAAACTGTTTTTT	CASSFRGGGEKLFF
TRBJ2-1	TRBV6-6	.	.	TGTGCCAGCAGCCGCACCCTAGAGAGCGAGCAGTTCTTC	CASSRTLESEQFF
TRBJ1-4	TRBV11-2	.	.	TGTGCCAGCAGCTTAGATCGGGTCAGGGCGGGGGAAAAACTGTTTTTT	CASSLDRVRAGEKLFF
TRBJ2-1	TRBV29-1	TRBD2	.	TGCAGCGCCTTAGCGGGGTCCAATGAGCAGTTCTTC	CSALAGSNEQFF
TRBJ2-2	TRBV2	TRBD2	.	TGTGCCAGCAGTGTGGCCCTAGCGGGAGACACCGGGGAGCTGTTTTTT	CASSVALAGDTGELFF
TRBJ2-3	TRBV7-6	.	.	TGTGCCAGCAGCTCCAGATTACCCACAGATACGCAGTATTTT	CASSSRLPTDTQYF
TRBJ2-7	TRBV7-5	.	.	TGTGCCAGAAGCTCGCCGACTAGCCGGGGCGAGCAGTACTTC	CARSSPTSRGEQYF
TRBJ1-2	TRBV5-4	TRBD1	.	TGTGCCAGCAGTTCGACAGGGAACTATGGCTACACCTTC	CASSSTGNYGYTF
TRBJ2-7	TRBV5-5	TRBD1	.	TGTGCCAGCAGCTTGGAAGCAGGGGGCTTGGTATACGAGCAGTACTTC	CASSLEAGGLVYEQYF